This T cell receptor (beta chain) is drawn from a study of blood T cell repertoires in COVID-19. For the study at large: Sites in the United States, Italy and Spain provided acute and convalescent COVID-19 samples.

Cohort assignment relied on participant-reported clinical history. Methods used by the authors: Nucleated cell number was recorded as an estimate derived from reference gene primer amplification. Libraries were prepared by immunoSEQ multiplex PCR; TCRdb keeps only in-frame clonotypes and omits some of them. V, J and clone size were drawn from that table, and D and trimming were deduced from the DNA. The sample holds around 310,000 clones; 89% are singletons and the top ten take roughly a tenth. Material: PBMCs or T cells enriched from blood (not recorded which). The TCR comes from a woman in her thirties who had recovered from COVID-19.

This CDR3 reads CASSSLPRGANTGELFF. CDR3 DNA: TGTGCCAGCAGTTCCCTCCCTCGGGGGGCGAACACCGGGGAGCTGTTTTTT. The rearrangement links TRBV25-1 to TRBJ2-2; 7 bases are a match to TRBD2. V trimming: 5 bases; J trimming: 0 bases; junction bases outside the gene matches: 9. The CDR3 runs to 17 residues. Germline V lookup: CDR1 MGHDK, CDR2 SYGVNS. The complete variable domain, with remaining parts taken from reference TRBV25-1 and TRBJ2-2, reads EADIYQTPRYLVIGTGKKITLECSQTMGHDKMYWYQQDPGMELHLIHYSYGVNSTEKGDLSSESTVSRIRTEHFPLTLESARPSHTSQYLCASSSLPRGANTGELFFGEGSRLTVL.